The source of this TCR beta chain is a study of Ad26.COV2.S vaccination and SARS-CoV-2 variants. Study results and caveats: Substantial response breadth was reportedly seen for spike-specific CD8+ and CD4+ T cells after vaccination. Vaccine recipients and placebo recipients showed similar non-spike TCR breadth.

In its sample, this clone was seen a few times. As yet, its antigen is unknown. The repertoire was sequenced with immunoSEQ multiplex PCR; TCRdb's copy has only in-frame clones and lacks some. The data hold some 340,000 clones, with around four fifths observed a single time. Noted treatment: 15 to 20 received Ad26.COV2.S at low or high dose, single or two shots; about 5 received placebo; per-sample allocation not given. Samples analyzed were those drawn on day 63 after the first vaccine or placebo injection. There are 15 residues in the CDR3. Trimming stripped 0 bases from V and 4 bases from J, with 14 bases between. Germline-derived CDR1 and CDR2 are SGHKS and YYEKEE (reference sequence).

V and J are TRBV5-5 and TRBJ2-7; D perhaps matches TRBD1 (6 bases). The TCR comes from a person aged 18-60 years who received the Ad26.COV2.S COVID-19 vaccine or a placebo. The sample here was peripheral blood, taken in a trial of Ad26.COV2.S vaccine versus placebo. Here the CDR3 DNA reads TGTGCCAGCAGCTTGGCCTCGACAGGTCTTTACGAGCAGTACTTC. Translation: CASSLASTGLYEQYF.